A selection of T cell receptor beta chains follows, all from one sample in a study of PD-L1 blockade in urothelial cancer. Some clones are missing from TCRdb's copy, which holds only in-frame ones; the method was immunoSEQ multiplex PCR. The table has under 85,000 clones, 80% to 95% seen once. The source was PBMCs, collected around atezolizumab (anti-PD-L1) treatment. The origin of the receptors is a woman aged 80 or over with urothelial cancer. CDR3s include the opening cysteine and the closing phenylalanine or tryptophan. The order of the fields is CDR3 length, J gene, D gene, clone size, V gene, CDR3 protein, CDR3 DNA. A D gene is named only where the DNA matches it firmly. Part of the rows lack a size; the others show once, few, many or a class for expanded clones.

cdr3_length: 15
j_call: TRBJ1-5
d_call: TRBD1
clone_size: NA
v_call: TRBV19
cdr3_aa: CASSISGQDNQPQHF
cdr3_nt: TGTGCCAGTAGTATATCTGGACAGGACAATCAGCCCCAGCATTTT

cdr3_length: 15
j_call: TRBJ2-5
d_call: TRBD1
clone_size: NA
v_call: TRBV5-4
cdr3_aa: CASSPGQGNQETQYF
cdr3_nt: TGTGCCAGCAGCCCGGGACAGGGCAACCAAGAGACCCAGTACTTC

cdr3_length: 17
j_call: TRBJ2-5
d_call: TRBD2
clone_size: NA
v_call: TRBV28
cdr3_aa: CASSYTKAGGQAETQYF
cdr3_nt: TGTGCCAGCAGCTACACCAAAGCGGGAGGGCAGGCAGAGACCCAGTACTTC

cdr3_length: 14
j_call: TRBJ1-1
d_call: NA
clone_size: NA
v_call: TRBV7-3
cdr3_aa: CASSSVGWRTEAFF
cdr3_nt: TGTGCCAGCAGCTCTGTGGGGTGGAGGACTGAAGCTTTCTTT

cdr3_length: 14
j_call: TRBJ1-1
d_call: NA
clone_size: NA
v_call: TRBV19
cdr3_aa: CASSRDTMNTEAFF
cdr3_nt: TGTGCCAGTAGTCGGGACACCATGAACACTGAAGCTTTCTTT

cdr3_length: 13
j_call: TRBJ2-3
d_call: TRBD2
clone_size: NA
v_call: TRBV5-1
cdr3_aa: CASSPGGTDTQYF
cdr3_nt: TGCGCCAGCAGCCCGGGAGGAACAGATACGCAGTATTTT

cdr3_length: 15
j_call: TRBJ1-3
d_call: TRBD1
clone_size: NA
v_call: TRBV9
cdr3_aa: CASSVGQGAGNTIYF
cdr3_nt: TGTGCCAGCAGCGTGGGACAGGGCGCGGGAAACACCATATATTTT

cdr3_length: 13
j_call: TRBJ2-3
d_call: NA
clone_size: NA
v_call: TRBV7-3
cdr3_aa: CASSFGGTDTQYF
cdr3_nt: TGTGCCAGCAGCTTCGGAGGCACAGATACGCAGTATTTT

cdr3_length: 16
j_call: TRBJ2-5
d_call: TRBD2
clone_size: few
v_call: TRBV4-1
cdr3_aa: CASSLRLAGGEGAQYF
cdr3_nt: TGCGCCAGCAGCCTCCGACTAGCGGGAGGGGAGGGGGCCCAGTACTTC

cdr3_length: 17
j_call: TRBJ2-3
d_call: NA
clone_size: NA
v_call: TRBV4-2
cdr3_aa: CASSQDRTGVETRTQYF
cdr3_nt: TGTGCCAGCAGCCAAGATCGGACGGGAGTAGAGACTCGGACGCAGTATTTT

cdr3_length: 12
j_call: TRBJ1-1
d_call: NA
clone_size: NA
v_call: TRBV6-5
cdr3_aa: CASSQGYTEAFF
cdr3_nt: TGTGCCAGCAGTCAGGGATACACTGAAGCTTTCTTT

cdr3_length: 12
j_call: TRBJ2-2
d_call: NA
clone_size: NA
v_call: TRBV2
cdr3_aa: CASMRLPGELFF
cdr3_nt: TGTGCCAGCATGCGTCTCCCCGGGGAGCTGTTTTTT

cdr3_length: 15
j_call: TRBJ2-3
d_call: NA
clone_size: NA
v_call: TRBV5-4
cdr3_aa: CASSSGSQGTDTQYF
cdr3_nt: TGTGCCAGCAGCTCAGGGTCCCAGGGCACAGATACGCAGTATTTT

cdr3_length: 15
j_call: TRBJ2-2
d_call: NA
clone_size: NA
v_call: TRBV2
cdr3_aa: CASRADRSNTGELFF
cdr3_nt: TGTGCCAGCAGGGCCGACAGGTCGAACACCGGGGAGCTGTTTTTT

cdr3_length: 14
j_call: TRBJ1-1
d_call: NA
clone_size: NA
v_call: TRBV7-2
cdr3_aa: CASSRGWGGTEAFF
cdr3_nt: TGTGCCAGCAGCCGGGGATGGGGGGGCACTGAAGCTTTCTTT

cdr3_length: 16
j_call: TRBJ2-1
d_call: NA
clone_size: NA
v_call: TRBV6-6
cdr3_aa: CASSYSGQTAYNEQFF
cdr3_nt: TGTGCCAGCAGTTACTCAGGGCAGACAGCCTACAATGAGCAGTTCTTC

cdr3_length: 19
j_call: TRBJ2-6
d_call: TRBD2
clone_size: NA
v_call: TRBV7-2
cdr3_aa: CASSAPASGSFSGANVLTF
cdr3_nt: TGTGCCAGCAGCGCACCCGCTAGCGGGAGTTTCTCTGGGGCCAACGTCCTGACTTTC

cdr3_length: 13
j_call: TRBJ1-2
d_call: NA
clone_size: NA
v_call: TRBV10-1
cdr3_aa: CASSEVEKYGYTF
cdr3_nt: TGCGCCAGCAGTGAGGTAGAGAAGTATGGCTACACCTTC

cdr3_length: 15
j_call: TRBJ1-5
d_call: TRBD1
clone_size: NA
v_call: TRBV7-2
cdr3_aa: CASSTGGSSNQPQHF
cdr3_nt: TGTGCCAGCAGTACAGGGGGTTCTAGCAATCAGCCCCAGCATTTT

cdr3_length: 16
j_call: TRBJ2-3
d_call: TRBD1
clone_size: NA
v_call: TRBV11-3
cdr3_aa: CASSSWTGAVTDTQYF
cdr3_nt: TGTGCCAGCAGCTCCTGGACAGGGGCCGTCACAGATACGCAGTATTTT

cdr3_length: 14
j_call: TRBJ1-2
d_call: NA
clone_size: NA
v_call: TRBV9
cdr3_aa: CASSFSGDNYGYTF
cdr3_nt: TGTGCCAGCAGTTTTTCAGGGGATAACTATGGCTACACCTTC

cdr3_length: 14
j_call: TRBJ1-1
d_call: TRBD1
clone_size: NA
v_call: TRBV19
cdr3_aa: CASSIGTGPTGAFF
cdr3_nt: TGTGCCAGTAGTATAGGGACAGGCCCGACGGGAGCTTTCTTT

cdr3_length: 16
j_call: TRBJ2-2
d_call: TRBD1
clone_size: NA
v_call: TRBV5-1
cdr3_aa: CASSLAGTGGIGELFF
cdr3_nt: TGCGCCAGCAGCTTGGCGGGGACAGGGGGTATCGGGGAGCTGTTTTTT

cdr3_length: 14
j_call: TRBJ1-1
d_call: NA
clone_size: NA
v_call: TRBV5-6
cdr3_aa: CASSFSTVNTEAFF
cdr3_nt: TGTGCCAGCAGCTTTTCTACGGTGAACACTGAAGCTTTCTTT

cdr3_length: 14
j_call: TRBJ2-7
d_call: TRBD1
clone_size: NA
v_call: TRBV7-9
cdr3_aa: CASRRDRSSYEQYF
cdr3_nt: TGTGCCAGCAGACGGGACAGGAGCTCCTACGAGCAGTACTTC

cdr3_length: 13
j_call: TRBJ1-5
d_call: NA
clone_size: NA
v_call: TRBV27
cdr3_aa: CASSFRWAQPQHF
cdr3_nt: TGTGCCAGCAGTTTTAGATGGGCCCAGCCCCAGCATTTT

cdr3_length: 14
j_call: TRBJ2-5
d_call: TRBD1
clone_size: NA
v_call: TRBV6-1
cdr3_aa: CASAPDRGLETQYF
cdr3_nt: TGTGCCAGCGCCCCTGACAGGGGCCTCGAGACCCAGTACTTC

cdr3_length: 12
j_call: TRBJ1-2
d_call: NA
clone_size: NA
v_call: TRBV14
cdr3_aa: CASSRQDYGYTF
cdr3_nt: TGTGCCAGCAGCCGACAAGACTATGGCTACACCTTC

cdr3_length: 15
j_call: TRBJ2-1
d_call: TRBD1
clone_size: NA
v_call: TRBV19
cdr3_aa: CASSTGQGVKNEQFF
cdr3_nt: TGTGCCAGTAGTACTGGACAGGGGGTTAAGAATGAGCAGTTCTTC

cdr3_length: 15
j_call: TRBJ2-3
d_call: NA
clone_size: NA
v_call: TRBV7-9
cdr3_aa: CASSLGSSSTDTQYF
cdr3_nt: TGTGCCAGCAGCTTGGGGAGTTCTAGCACAGATACGCAGTATTTT

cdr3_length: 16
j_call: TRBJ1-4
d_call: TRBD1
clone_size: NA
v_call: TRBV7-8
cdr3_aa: CASSLASGGAGEKLFF
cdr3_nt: TGTGCCAGCAGCTTAGCGTCAGGGGGCGCAGGGGAAAAACTGTTTTTT

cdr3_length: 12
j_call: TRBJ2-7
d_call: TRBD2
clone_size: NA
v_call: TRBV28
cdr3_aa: CASQGGSYEQYF
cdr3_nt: TGTGCCAGCCAGGGAGGGTCCTACGAGCAGTACTTC

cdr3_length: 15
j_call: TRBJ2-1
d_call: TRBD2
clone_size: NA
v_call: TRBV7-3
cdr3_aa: CASSLLADSYNEQFF
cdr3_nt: TGTGCCAGCAGCTTACTAGCGGACTCCTACAATGAGCAGTTCTTC

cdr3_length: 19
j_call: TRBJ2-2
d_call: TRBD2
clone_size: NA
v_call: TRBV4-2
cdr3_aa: CASSHDPGTSGGSTGELFF
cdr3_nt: TGTGCCAGCAGCCACGATCCCGGGACTAGCGGTGGGAGCACCGGGGAGCTGTTTTTT

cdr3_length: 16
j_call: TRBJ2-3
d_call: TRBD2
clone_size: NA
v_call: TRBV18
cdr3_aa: CASSPGSSGHTDTQYF
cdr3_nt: TGTGCCAGCTCACCTGGGTCTAGCGGACACACAGATACGCAGTATTTT

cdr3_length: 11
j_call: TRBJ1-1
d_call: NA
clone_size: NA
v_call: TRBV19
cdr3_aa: CASRRMAEAFF
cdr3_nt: TGTGCCAGTAGGAGGATGGCTGAAGCTTTCTTT

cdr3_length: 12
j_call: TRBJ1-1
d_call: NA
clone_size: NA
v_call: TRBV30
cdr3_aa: CAWRQGNTEAFF
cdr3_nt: TGTGCCTGGAGACAGGGGAACACTGAAGCTTTCTTT

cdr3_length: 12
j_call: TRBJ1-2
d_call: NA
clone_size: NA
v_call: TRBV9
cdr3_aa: CASRQTTYGYTF
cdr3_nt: TGTGCCAGCCGACAGACGACCTATGGCTACACCTTC

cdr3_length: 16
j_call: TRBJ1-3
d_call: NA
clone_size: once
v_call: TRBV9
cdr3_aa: CASSVSGISSGNTIYF
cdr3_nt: TGTGCCAGCAGCGTATCCGGGATCAGCTCTGGAAACACCATATATTTT

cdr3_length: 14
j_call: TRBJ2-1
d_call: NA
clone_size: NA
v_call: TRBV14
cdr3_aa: CASSQGLFYNEQFF
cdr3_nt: TGTGCCAGCAGCCAGGGGCTCTTCTACAATGAGCAGTTCTTC

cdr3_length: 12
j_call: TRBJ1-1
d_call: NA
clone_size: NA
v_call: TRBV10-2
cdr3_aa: CASRVQGAEAFF
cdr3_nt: TGCGCCAGCAGAGTACAGGGCGCTGAAGCTTTCTTT

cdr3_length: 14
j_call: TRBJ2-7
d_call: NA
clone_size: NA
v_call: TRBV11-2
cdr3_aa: CASSTGTSTYEQYF
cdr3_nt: TGTGCCAGCAGCACCGGGACTTCAACCTACGAGCAGTACTTC

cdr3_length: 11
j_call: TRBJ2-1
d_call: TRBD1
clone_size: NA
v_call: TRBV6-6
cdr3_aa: CASGTGHEQFF
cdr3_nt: TGTGCCAGCGGGACAGGGCATGAGCAGTTCTTC

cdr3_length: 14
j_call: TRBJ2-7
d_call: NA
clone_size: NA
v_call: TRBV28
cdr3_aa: CALADYRRSGEQYF
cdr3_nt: TGTGCCTTAGCGGACTACCGGAGATCGGGGGAGCAGTACTTC

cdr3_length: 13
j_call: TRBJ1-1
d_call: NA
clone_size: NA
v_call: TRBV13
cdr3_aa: CASSPRGLTEAFF
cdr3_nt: TGTGCCAGCAGCCCCCGGGGACTCACTGAAGCTTTCTTT

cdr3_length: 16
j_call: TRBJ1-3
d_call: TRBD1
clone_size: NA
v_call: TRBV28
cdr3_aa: CASSLRTGPSGNTIYF
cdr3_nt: TGTGCCAGCAGTTTAAGGACAGGTCCTTCTGGAAACACCATATATTTT